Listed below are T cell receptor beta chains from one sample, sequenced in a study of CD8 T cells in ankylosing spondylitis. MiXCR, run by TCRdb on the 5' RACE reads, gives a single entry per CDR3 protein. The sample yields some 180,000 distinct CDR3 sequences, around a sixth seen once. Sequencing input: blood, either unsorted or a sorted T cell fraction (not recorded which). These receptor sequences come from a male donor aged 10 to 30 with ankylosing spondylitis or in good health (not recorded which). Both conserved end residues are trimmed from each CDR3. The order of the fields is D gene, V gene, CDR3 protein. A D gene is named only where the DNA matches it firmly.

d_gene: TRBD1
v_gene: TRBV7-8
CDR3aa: ASDLGTGNTEAF

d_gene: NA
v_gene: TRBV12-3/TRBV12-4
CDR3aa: ASSLAEGQPQH

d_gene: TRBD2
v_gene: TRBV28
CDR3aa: ASSLGGGIYNEQF

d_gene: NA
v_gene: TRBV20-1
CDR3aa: SVSEGRLTDTQY

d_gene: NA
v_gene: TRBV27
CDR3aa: ASSYSENSPLH

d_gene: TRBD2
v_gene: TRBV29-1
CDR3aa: SVDGTNVYNEQF

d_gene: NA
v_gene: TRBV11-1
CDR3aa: ASSLERGTQY

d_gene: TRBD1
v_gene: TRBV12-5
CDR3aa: ASVPGQAYNEQF

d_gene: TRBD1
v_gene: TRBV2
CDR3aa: ASSEARTGRTGELF

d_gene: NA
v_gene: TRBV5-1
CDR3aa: ASSPTGADSGANVLT

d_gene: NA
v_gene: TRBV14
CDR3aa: ASSRLGSSNEQF

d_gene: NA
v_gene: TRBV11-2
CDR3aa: ASSSLGDRSSYNEQF

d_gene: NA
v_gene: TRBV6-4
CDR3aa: ASSDLAFQETQY

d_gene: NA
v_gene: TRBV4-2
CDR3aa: ASSQDRARAQY

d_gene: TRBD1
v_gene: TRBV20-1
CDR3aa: SARGDRGRSPLH

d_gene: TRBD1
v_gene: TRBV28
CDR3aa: ASSTTGDGNTEAF

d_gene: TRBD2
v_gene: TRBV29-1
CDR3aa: SVVGTRVYKDEQY

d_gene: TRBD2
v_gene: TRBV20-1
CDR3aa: SGIAGGTYEQY

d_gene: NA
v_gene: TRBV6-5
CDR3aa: ASSYDRFYEAF

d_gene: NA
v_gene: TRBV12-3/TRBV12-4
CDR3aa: ASSLILPEAF